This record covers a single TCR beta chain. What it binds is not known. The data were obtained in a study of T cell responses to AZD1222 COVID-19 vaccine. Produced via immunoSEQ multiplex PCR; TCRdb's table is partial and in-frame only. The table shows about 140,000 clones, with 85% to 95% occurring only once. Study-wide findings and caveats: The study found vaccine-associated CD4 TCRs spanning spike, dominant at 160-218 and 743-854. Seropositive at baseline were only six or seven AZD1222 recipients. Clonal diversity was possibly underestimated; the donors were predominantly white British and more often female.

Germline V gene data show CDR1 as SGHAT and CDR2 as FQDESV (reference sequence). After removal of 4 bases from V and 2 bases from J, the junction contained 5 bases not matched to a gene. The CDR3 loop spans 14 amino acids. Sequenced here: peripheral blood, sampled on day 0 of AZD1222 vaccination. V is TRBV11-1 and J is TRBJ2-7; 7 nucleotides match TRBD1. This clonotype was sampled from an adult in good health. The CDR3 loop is CASSYETGTYEQYF. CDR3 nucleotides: TGTGCCAGCAGCTACGAGACAGGGACCTACGAGCAGTACTTC.